These T cell receptor beta chains were read from a single sample in a study of shared clonotypes between healthy human individuals. Profiled with immunoSEQ multiplex PCR; TCRdb holds only in-frame clones, not every one. The sample includes 2 million to 2.5 million clones, about 93% of them seen just once. Sequencing was carried out using naive CD8+ T cells from PBMCs. These receptors were collected from a man aged 18 to 30 in good health. Some clones in this sample may be carry-over from other donors' samples. Both conserved end residues are part of each CDR3. The D gene is left open where the match is weak. Clone size is stated in some rows and not others, as once, few, many or a class when expanded.

CDR3 DNA: TGTGCCAGTAGAAAAAGACAGGAATACGAGCAGTACTTC
CDR3 protein: CASRKRQEYEQYF
CDR3 length: 13
clone size: -
D gene: -
J gene: TRBJ2-7
V gene: TRBV28

CDR3 DNA: TGTGCCAGCAGCGGACGAGGGCCGAACACTGAAGCTTTCTTT
CDR3 protein: CASSGRGPNTEAFF
CDR3 length: 14
clone size: -
D gene: -
J gene: TRBJ1-1
V gene: TRBV9

CDR3 DNA: TGTGCCAGCAGCCCGGAAGGGACAGGGGCGAGGGAGGAGCAGTACTTC
CDR3 protein: CASSPEGTGAREEQYF
CDR3 length: 16
clone size: -
D gene: TRBD1
J gene: TRBJ2-7
V gene: TRBV7-6

CDR3 DNA: TGTGCCAGCGGACTAGCGGGAGGCAATGAGCAGTTCTTC
CDR3 protein: CASGLAGGNEQFF
CDR3 length: 13
clone size: few
D gene: TRBD2
J gene: TRBJ2-1
V gene: TRBV6-5

CDR3 DNA: TGTGCCAGCAGCCCCCGGGTGCCTGGGGCCTACGAGCAGTACTTC
CDR3 protein: CASSPRVPGAYEQYF
CDR3 length: 15
clone size: -
D gene: -
J gene: TRBJ2-7
V gene: TRBV21-1

CDR3 DNA: TGTGCCAGCGGAAACTACGAGCAGTACTTC
CDR3 protein: CASGNYEQYF
CDR3 length: 10
clone size: -
D gene: -
J gene: TRBJ2-7
V gene: TRBV27

CDR3 DNA: TGTGCCAGCAGCTTAGGCGCAGAAATCTATAGCAATCAGCCCCAGCATTTT
CDR3 protein: CASSLGAEIYSNQPQHF
CDR3 length: 17
clone size: -
D gene: -
J gene: TRBJ1-5
V gene: TRBV7-6

CDR3 DNA: TGCGCCAGCAGCCTGGGTACGGCGAAAGAGCAGTACTTC
CDR3 protein: CASSLGTAKEQYF
CDR3 length: 13
clone size: -
D gene: -
J gene: TRBJ2-7
V gene: TRBV5-1

CDR3 DNA: TGCGCCAGCTTCGGGACAGGGCGCTACGAGCAGTACTTC
CDR3 protein: CASFGTGRYEQYF
CDR3 length: 13
clone size: -
D gene: TRBD1
J gene: TRBJ2-7
V gene: TRBV10-2

CDR3 DNA: TGTGCCAGCTCCCTAGTCGGGGGCGTCCAATTCTCGGACCAGCCCCAGCATTTT
CDR3 protein: CASSLVGGVQFSDQPQHF
CDR3 length: 18
clone size: -
D gene: -
J gene: TRBJ1-5
V gene: TRBV18

CDR3 DNA: TGTGCCATCAACGGACAGGGGGCCTATGGCTACACCTTC
CDR3 protein: CAINGQGAYGYTF
CDR3 length: 13
clone size: -
D gene: TRBD1
J gene: TRBJ1-2
V gene: TRBV10-3

CDR3 DNA: TGTGCCAGCAGTTACTTGGGGGAGGGTAATGAGCAGTTCTTC
CDR3 protein: CASSYLGEGNEQFF
CDR3 length: 14
clone size: -
D gene: TRBD2
J gene: TRBJ2-1
V gene: TRBV6-5

CDR3 DNA: TGCGCCAGCAGCCAGACTCACCCGGGACAGGTCTCCTACAATGAGCAGTTCTTC
CDR3 protein: CASSQTHPGQVSYNEQFF
CDR3 length: 18
clone size: -
D gene: TRBD1
J gene: TRBJ2-1
V gene: TRBV4-1